The present TCR beta chain was sequenced within a study of cytomegalovirus exposure and HLA in healthy donors. Overall study findings and caveats: TCR beta sequences reportedly predicted most subjects' HLA-A and HLA-B alleles accurately. Segments of the TCR beta V type were, in most cases, productive about 87% or about 30% of the time in an earlier analysis.

The PCR ran on 60 Vbeta and 13 Jbeta primers. Profiling relied on immunoSEQ multiplex PCR, and the TCRdb table lists in-frame clones only, not all of them. The data show about 200,000 clones, 70% to 90% seen once. The sample holds a few counts of this clone. Its antigen is as yet unknown. The CDR3 length is 13 residues. Germline V gene data show CDR1 as MNHNS and CDR2 as SASEGT. V lost 5 bases, J lost 4 bases, and 3 bases stayed unmatched. V gene TRBV6-1 combines with J gene TRBJ2-5; 8 bases are a match to TRBD1. The TCR originated in a woman aged 25 to 39 in good health and CMV-seronegative. Sample: PBMCs. CDR3 sequence reads: CASSPDRGETQYF. CDR3 bases: TGTGCCAGCAGTCCCGACAGGGGAGAGACCCAGTACTTC.